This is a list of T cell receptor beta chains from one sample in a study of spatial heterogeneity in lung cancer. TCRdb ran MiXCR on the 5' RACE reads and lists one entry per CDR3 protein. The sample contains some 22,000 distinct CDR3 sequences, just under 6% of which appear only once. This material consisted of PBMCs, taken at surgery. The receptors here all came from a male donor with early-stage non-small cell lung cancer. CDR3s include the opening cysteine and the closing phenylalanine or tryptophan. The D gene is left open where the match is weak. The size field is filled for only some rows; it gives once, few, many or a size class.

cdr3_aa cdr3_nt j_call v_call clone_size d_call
CASNPRWASGGRLAKNIQYF TGTGCCAGCAATCCCCGGTGGGCTAGCGGGGGACGACTAGCCAAAAACATTCAGTACTTC TRBJ2-4 TRBV6-1 once TRBD2
CAWTREIGGELFF TGTGCCTGGACGAGGGAGATAGGCGGGGAGCTGTTTTTT TRBJ2-2 TRBV30 . .
CASSPRAEGYYEQYF TGTGCCAGCAGTCCAAGGGCGGAGGGTTACTACGAGCAGTACTTC TRBJ2-7 TRBV27 many .
CASSMDRGTGELFF TGTGCCAGTAGCATGGACAGGGGGACCGGGGAGCTGTTTTTT TRBJ2-2 TRBV19 few TRBD1
CASSPLNRAWATPQETQYF TGTGCCAGCTCACCCCTTAACAGGGCTTGGGCAACTCCACAAGAGACCCAGTACTTC TRBJ2-5 TRBV18 many .
CASSPKGAATEAFF TGTGCCAGCAGCCCAAAAGGGGCAGCCACTGAAGCTTTCTTT TRBJ1-1 TRBV9 many .
CASSGPQETQYF TGTGCCAGCTCAGGGCCCCAAGAGACCCAGTACTTC TRBJ2-5 TRBV18 many .
CAISEGGDRDEQYF TGTGCCATCAGTGAGGGGGGCGATCGCGACGAGCAGTACTTC TRBJ2-7 TRBV10-3 medium-sized .
CASSSREGIREQYF TGTGCCAGCAGCTCGAGGGAGGGAATTCGGGAGCAGTACTTC TRBJ2-7 TRBV7-9 . TRBD2
CSARDGQGGRRAFF TGCAGTGCTAGAGATGGCCAGGGGGGGAGGCGAGCTTTCTTT TRBJ1-1 TRBV20-1 few TRBD1
CASSYSKGGYYEQYF TGTGCCAGCAGTTACTCGAAGGGGGGGTACTACGAGCAGTACTTC TRBJ2-7 TRBV6-6 many .
CASSEAPGAPGYTF TGTGCCAGCAGTGAAGCCCCAGGGGCGCCCGGCTACACCTTC TRBJ1-2 TRBV6-1 . .
CASSPGTGKGTMSSPLHF TGTGCCAGCAGTCCCGGGACAGGGAAGGGTACTATGAGTTCACCCCTCCACTTT TRBJ1-6 TRBV25-1 many TRBD1
CSVAIGVYGYTF TGCAGCGTAGCAATCGGGGTCTATGGCTACACCTTC TRBJ1-2 TRBV29-1 medium-sized .
CASSPTLRGPNSPLHF TGTGCCAGCAGCCCAACACTGAGGGGCCCTAATTCACCCCTCCACTTT TRBJ1-6 TRBV7-8 few .
CASSPVRTSGRAREYEQYF TGTGCCAGCAGCCCCGTTCGGACTAGCGGGAGGGCCCGGGAGTACGAGCAGTACTTC TRBJ2-7 TRBV7-2 few TRBD2
CASSPPHRGVTYEQYF TGCGCCAGCAGCCCCCCCCACAGGGGGGTGACCTACGAGCAGTACTTC TRBJ2-7 TRBV4-3 many TRBD1
CASSPHKGTRSTDNEQFF TGTGCCAGCAGCCCTCACAAAGGCACTCGCTCGACAGACAATGAGCAGTTCTTC TRBJ2-1 TRBV7-9 many .
CAIHRVGRTEAFF TGTGCCATCCACAGGGTCGGGAGGACTGAAGCTTTCTTT TRBJ1-1 TRBV25-1 many .
CSVEERAGRFYEQYF TGCAGCGTTGAAGAGAGGGCGGGGCGGTTCTACGAGCAGTACTTC TRBJ2-7 TRBV29-1 many .
CASSPTEILIGEQFF TGTGCCAGCAGCCCAACGGAGATACTAATCGGTGAGCAGTTCTTC TRBJ2-1 TRBV7-9 medium-sized .
CASSLQGIQPQHF TGTGCCAGCAGCTTACAGGGGATCCAGCCCCAGCATTTT TRBJ1-5 TRBV6-2/TRBV6-3 few TRBD1
CASSPAGAYHEQYF TGTGCCAGCTCACCAGCAGGGGCTTACCACGAGCAGTACTTC TRBJ2-7 TRBV18 many .
CASSGQGINEQFF TGTGCCAGCAGTGGTCAGGGGATCAATGAGCAGTTCTTC TRBJ2-1 TRBV2 . .
CASSDPRQGNNSPLHF TGCGCCAGCAGCGATCCGCGACAGGGTAATAATTCACCCCTCCACTTT TRBJ1-6 TRBV5-1 many TRBD1
CASSVGGSSYNEQFF TGTGCCAGCAGCGTCGGGGGCAGCTCCTACAATGAGCAGTTCTTC TRBJ2-1 TRBV11-2 many .
CASRLLEATGETQYF TGCGCCAGCAGGCTCCTGGAGGCGACGGGGGAGACCCAGTACTTC TRBJ2-5 TRBV5-1 many .
CASSPQNEKLFF TGTGCCAGCAGCCCTCAGAATGAAAAACTGTTTTTT TRBJ1-4 TRBV7-9 many .
CSASLPWTADYEQYF TGCAGTGCTAGTCTTCCATGGACTGCCGACTACGAGCAGTACTTC TRBJ2-7 TRBV20-1 many .
CAISVVGPNEQFF TGTGCCATCAGTGTCGTAGGACCCAATGAGCAGTTCTTC TRBJ2-1 TRBV10-3 many .
CSASRFSTDTQYF TGCAGTGCTAGCAGGTTTAGCACAGATACGCAGTATTTT TRBJ2-3 TRBV20-1 many .
CSAAEGGVNGDTQYF TGCAGTGCTGCGGAAGGGGGCGTAAATGGAGATACGCAGTATTTT TRBJ2-3 TRBV20-1 many TRBD1
CASSQLYSNQPQHF TGTGCCAGCAGCCAATTGTATAGCAATCAGCCCCAGCATTTT TRBJ1-5 TRBV3-1 many .
CASSPLRGGHNEQFF TGTGCCAGCAGTCCCCTCCGGGGGGGACACAATGAGCAGTTCTTC TRBJ2-1 TRBV28 . TRBD2
CASSVSGTGGGDAFF TGTGCCAGCAGCGTATCCGGGACAGGGGGCGGGGATGCTTTCTTT TRBJ1-1 TRBV9 many TRBD1
CATTDSFGGYTF TGTGCCACCACGGACTCCTTCGGGGGCTACACCTTC TRBJ1-2 TRBV27 many .
CASSSLIGGSGNTIYF TGTGCCAGCAGCTCCCTCATAGGGGGCTCTGGAAACACCATATATTTT TRBJ1-3 TRBV7-2 many .
CASSPRPLEELKPLQETQYF TGTGCCAGCAGCCCCCGTCCCCTCGAGGAACTCAAACCGCTGCAAGAGACCCAGTACTTC TRBJ2-5 TRBV13 few .